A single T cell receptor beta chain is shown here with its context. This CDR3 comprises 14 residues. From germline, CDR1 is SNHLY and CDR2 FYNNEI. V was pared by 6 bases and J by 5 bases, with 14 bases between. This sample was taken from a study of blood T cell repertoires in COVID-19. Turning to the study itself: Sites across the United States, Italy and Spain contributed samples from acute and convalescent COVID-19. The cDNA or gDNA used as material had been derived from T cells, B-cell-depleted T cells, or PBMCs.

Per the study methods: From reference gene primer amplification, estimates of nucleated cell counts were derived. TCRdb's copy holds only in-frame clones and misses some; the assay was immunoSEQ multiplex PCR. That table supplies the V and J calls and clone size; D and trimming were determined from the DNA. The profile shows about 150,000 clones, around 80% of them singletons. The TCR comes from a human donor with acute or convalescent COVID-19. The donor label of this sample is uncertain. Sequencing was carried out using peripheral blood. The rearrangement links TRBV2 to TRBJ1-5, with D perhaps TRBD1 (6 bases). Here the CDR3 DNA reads TGTGCCAGCAGCCCTACAGGGAATTATCAGCCCCAGCATTTT. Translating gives CASSPTGNYQPQHF.